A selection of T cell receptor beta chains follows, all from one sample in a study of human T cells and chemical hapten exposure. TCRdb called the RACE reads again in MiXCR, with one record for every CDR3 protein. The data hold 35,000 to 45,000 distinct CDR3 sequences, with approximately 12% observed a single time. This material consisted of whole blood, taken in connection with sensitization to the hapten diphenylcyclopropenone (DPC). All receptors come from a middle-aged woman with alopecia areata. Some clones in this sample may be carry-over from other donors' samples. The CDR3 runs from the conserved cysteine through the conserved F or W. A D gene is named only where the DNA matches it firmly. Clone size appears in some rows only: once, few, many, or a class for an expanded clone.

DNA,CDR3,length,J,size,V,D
TGTGCCAGCAGCCGACAGGGAGGGAGTGAAAAACTGTTTTTT,CASSRQGGSEKLFF,14,TRBJ1-4,NA,TRBV7-2,TRBD1
TGTGCCAGCAGCTTAGGACGCACAGGCTACACCTTC,CASSLGRTGYTF,12,TRBJ1-2,NA,TRBV5-6,NA
TGCGCCAGCAGCCCAGGGACTAGCGGGAACCAAGAGACCCAGTACTTC,CASSPGTSGNQETQYF,16,TRBJ2-5,few,TRBV5-1,TRBD2
TGCAGCGTTGGCCAGGGGCCCGAAAACACCATATATTTT,CSVGQGPENTIYF,13,TRBJ1-3,few,TRBV29-1,NA
TGCGCCAGCAGCATCGGAGCTTCGAAGACCCAGTACTTC,CASSIGASKTQYF,13,TRBJ2-5,NA,TRBV5-1,NA
TGTGCCAGCAGCCCCCACGGACAGGGGGGCGCTGAGGAAGCTTTCTTT,CASSPHGQGGAEEAFF,16,TRBJ1-1,many,TRBV7-3,TRBD1
TGTGCCAGCGGCGGCGGCCCGAACACTGAAGCTTTCTTT,CASGGGPNTEAFF,13,TRBJ1-1,NA,TRBV2,NA
TGTGCCAGCAGTTTGGGGCCCGGAAACCAGTACTTC,CASSLGPGNQYF,12,TRBJ2-5,NA,TRBV25-1,NA
TGTGCCAGCAGTCGGGACAGGTACGAGCAGTACTTC,CASSRDRYEQYF,12,TRBJ2-7,many,TRBV3-1,TRBD1
TGTGCCAGCCGGGGGGCGCCCACTGAAGCTTTCTTT,CASRGAPTEAFF,12,TRBJ1-1,many,TRBV28,NA
TGTGTCACCAGCAGCCGAGGTAGCAATCAGCCCCAGCATTTT,CVTSSRGSNQPQHF,14,TRBJ1-5,NA,TRBV15,NA
TGCGCCAGCAGCTTCATTGGACAGGTGGAGACCCAGTACTTC,CASSFIGQVETQYF,14,TRBJ2-5,many,TRBV4-1,TRBD1
TGTGCCAGCAGTTACTCTAAAGACACCGGGGAGCTGTTTTTT,CASSYSKDTGELFF,14,TRBJ2-2,many,TRBV6-6,NA
TGTGCCAGTAGTAAGACTAGCGGGGAGGGAGATACGCAGTATTTT,CASSKTSGEGDTQYF,15,TRBJ2-3,few,TRBV19,TRBD2
TGTGCCAGCAGCCCGGGGAGGGACAGGGACACCGGGGAGCTGTTTTTT,CASSPGRDRDTGELFF,16,TRBJ2-2,few,TRBV11-2,TRBD1
TGTGCCAGCAGCCAAGAACAAGGAGGGACGCGGTGGTTCTTC,CASSQEQGGTRWFF,14,TRBJ2-1,many,TRBV3-1,NA
TGTGCCAGCAGTCCCTTCGACAGTCCTGGGACCCAGTACTTC,CASSPFDSPGTQYF,14,TRBJ2-5,few,TRBV28,NA
TGCAGCGCCCGACAGGCGCAGGAGACCCAGTACTTC,CSARQAQETQYF,12,TRBJ2-5,many,TRBV29-1,NA
TGTGCCAGCGGACCGAGGTCCACCCCAATTGAAGCTTTCTTT,CASGPRSTPIEAFF,14,TRBJ1-1,NA,TRBV28,NA
TGCAGCGTTGGCGACAGGGGTCACGCAGATACGCAGTATTTT,CSVGDRGHADTQYF,14,TRBJ2-3,many,TRBV29-1,TRBD1
TGTGCCAGCAGCCCAGGAGGCTTTAGCAATCAGCCCCAGCATTTT,CASSPGGFSNQPQHF,15,TRBJ1-5,many,TRBV6-2/TRBV6-3,NA
TGTGCCAGCAGCCCCCTTCTAGCGGGGCCGTCCTATACGCAGTATTTT,CASSPLLAGPSYTQYF,16,TRBJ2-3,few,TRBV9,TRBD2
TGTGCCAGCAGTTTTCTCCTAGCGGGGAACTACGAGCAGTACTTC,CASSFLLAGNYEQYF,15,TRBJ2-7,many,TRBV28,TRBD2
TGTGCCAGCACCAAGGACAGGAACACCGGGGAGCTGTTTTTT,CASTKDRNTGELFF,14,TRBJ2-2,many,TRBV2,NA
TGCGCCAGCAGCTTCAGGGGCTCCCTTTACGAGCAGAACTTC,CASSFRGSLYEQNF,14,TRBJ2-7,NA,TRBV5-1,NA
TGCGCCAGCAGTGTGGAGGGGGCCGGGACCGGGGAGCTGTTTTTT,CASSVEGAGTGELFF,15,TRBJ2-2,many,TRBV10-2,NA
TGTGCCAGCAGCTTAGGGCCAGCGACCTACTACGAGCAGTACTTC,CASSLGPATYYEQYF,15,TRBJ2-7,many,TRBV5-4,NA
TGTGCCAGCAGCTCCTTAGCGGGAGGGAGGACAGATACGCAGTATTTT,CASSSLAGGRTDTQYF,16,TRBJ2-3,many,TRBV7-2,TRBD2
TGTGCCAGCAGCCCGACTAGCGGGGAGGGGGTTGAGCAGTTCTTC,CASSPTSGEGVEQFF,15,TRBJ2-1,few,TRBV3-1,TRBD2
TGCAGCGTTCGTCAGATTAATGAAAAACTGTTTTTT,CSVRQINEKLFF,12,TRBJ1-4,NA,TRBV29-1,NA
TGTGCCAGCACCATGCCCCAGGCAGCCTCCTACGAGCAGTACTTC,CASTMPQAASYEQYF,15,TRBJ2-7,NA,TRBV28,NA
TGTGCCAGCAGCTTAGCGAGCACAGGACAAGAGACCCAGTACTTC,CASSLASTGQETQYF,15,TRBJ2-5,few,TRBV7-9,NA
TGTGCCCTAACTAGCGGGGGATTCTGGGCCAACGTCCTGACTTTC,CALTSGGFWANVLTF,15,TRBJ2-6,NA,TRBV19,TRBD2
TGTGCCAGCTCACGGCCCCAAGAGACCCAGTACTTC,CASSRPQETQYF,12,TRBJ2-5,NA,TRBV18,NA
TGCAGTGCTAGAGGGACTAGCGGGGACCCCTACGAGCAGTACTTC,CSARGTSGDPYEQYF,15,TRBJ2-7,NA,TRBV20-1,TRBD2
TGTGCCAGCAGCACATCTAGTCTCTCGTTGGGGGATAATTCACCCCTCCACTTT,CASSTSSLSLGDNSPLHF,18,TRBJ1-6,many,TRBV6-2/TRBV6-3,NA
TGTGCCATCAGTTCTACAGCCACTGAAGCTTTCTTT,CAISSTATEAFF,12,TRBJ1-1,few,TRBV10-3,NA
TGTGCCAGCAGCCAGTCCGGGACAGGGGGCAGTCAGCCCCAGCATTTT,CASSQSGTGGSQPQHF,16,TRBJ1-5,NA,TRBV28,TRBD1
TGTGCCACCAGTGATTCCAGGCTAGCCAAAAACATTCAGTACTTC,CATSDSRLAKNIQYF,15,TRBJ2-4,few,TRBV24-1,NA
TGTGCCGGGGCCGCGCGGAGCGGGAGGGGAGAGACCCAGTACTTC,CAGAARSGRGETQYF,15,TRBJ2-5,many,TRBV2,TRBD2
TGCGCCAGCAGCGAGCGGAGCTACAATGAGCAGTTCTTC,CASSERSYNEQFF,13,TRBJ2-1,NA,TRBV5-1,NA
TGCGCCAGCAGCTTGTCGGTGGAAGAGACCCAGTACTTC,CASSLSVEETQYF,13,TRBJ2-5,many,TRBV5-1,NA
TGCAGCTCCGTCATCGGAGAGACCCAGTACTTC,CSSVIGETQYF,11,TRBJ2-5,many,TRBV29-1,NA
TGTGCCACCAGCAGAGATAGGGAGGAGCAGTTCTTC,CATSRDREEQFF,12,TRBJ2-1,few,TRBV15,NA
TGTGCCAGCAGTTTGGGGCACCCGAGTGAGACCCAGTACTTC,CASSLGHPSETQYF,14,TRBJ2-5,NA,TRBV28,NA
TGTGCCAGCTCAGCAGACAGGGACACTGAAGCTTTCTTT,CASSADRDTEAFF,13,TRBJ1-1,many,TRBV18,TRBD1
TGTGCCAGCAGTTTATACTCAGGTCTAGCCAAAAACATTCAGTACTTC,CASSLYSGLAKNIQYF,16,TRBJ2-4,many,TRBV28,NA
TGTGCCAGCAGTGACGGGACTAGCGGGGGCAATGAGCAGTTCTTC,CASSDGTSGGNEQFF,15,TRBJ2-1,many,TRBV6-4,TRBD2
TGTGCCAGCAGCCCAGGGACAGGGGTCGATGAGCAGTTCTTC,CASSPGTGVDEQFF,14,TRBJ2-1,NA,TRBV7-3,TRBD1
TGTGCCAGCAGTCAGACGAACACCGGGGAGCTGTTTTTT,CASSQTNTGELFF,13,TRBJ2-2,NA,TRBV28,NA
TGTGCCAGCAGCTCCCCCTCCCAGGGACGAAACACTGAAGCTTTCTTT,CASSSPSQGRNTEAFF,16,TRBJ1-1,few,TRBV5-4,NA
TGTGCCAGCAGCTCAGGGATTTGGACCTCCAATGAGCAGTTCTTC,CASSSGIWTSNEQFF,15,TRBJ2-1,few,TRBV7-2,NA
TGCAGCGCAAGGGGGCTTGGCACTGAAGCTTTCTTT,CSARGLGTEAFF,12,TRBJ1-1,many,TRBV29-1,TRBD1